This T cell receptor (beta chain) was obtained from a study of TIL therapy for anti-PD-1-resistant metastatic lung cancer. Overall study results and limits: Patients were highly selected, enriched for treatment-naive, never-smoker and oncogene-addicted cases. TIL clonotype persistence in blood showed no apparent association with response.

Time point specified: pre-treatment sample, taken before nivolumab and TIL therapy. Sequencing used immunoSEQ v3. Sequencing depth was some 2 million read pairs for survey level, roughly 4.5-6 million for deep. Sequencing was performed with immunoSEQ multiplex PCR; in TCRdb, only in-frame clones are kept and a portion is missing. This sample carries about 32,000 clones, 60% to 80% of them seen once, and the ten largest clones take about 2.5%. In regard to this clone: Antigen: not known.

Germline V gives CDR1 SNHLY, CDR2 FYNNEI. The CDR3 totals 14 residues. The V and J ends lost 6 bases and 7 bases, in that order; junction bases with no gene match: 9. The chain is built from TRBV2 and TRBJ1-5; the match to TRBD1 covers 7 bases. Sequenced here: blood, sampled at baseline. The TCR originated in a woman aged 30 to 85 with non-small cell lung cancer. The CDR3 DNA reads as TGTGCCAGCAGCTTTACAGGGGATAGGCAGCCCCAGCATTTT. Its protein product is CASSFTGDRQPQHF.